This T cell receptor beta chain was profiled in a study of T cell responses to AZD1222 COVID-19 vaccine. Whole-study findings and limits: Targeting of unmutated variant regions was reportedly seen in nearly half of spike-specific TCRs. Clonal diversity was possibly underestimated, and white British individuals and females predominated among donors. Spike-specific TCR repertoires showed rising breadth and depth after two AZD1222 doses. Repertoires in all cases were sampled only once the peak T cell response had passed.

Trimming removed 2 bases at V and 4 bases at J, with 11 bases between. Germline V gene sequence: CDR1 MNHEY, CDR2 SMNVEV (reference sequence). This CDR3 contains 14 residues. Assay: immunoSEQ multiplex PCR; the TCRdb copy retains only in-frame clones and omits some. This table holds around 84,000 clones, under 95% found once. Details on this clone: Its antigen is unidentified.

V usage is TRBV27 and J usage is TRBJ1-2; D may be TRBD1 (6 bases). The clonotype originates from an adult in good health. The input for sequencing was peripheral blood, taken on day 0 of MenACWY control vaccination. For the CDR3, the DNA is TGTGCCAGCAGTTTAACAGGGTCGGGCTATGGCTACACCTTC. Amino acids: CASSLTGSGYGYTF.